This TCR beta chain originates from a study of control samples from healthy donors and cancer patients. The CDR3 length is 13 residues. Trimming removed 4 bases at V and 3 bases at J, with 7 bases between. From germline, CDR1 is SGHRS and CDR2 YFSETQ. Sequencing used immunoSEQ multiplex PCR; TCRdb keeps in-frame clones, though not all of them. Among 110,000 to 150,000 clones listed, around 86% were seen once. The chain couples TRBV5-1 to TRBJ2-2; D not certain. Sequences were obtained from blood. This clonotype originated in a young man in good health. CDR3 sequence: CASSEKDTGELFF. The CDR3 coding sequence is TGCGCCAGCAGCGAGAAAGACACCGGGGAGCTGTTTTTT.